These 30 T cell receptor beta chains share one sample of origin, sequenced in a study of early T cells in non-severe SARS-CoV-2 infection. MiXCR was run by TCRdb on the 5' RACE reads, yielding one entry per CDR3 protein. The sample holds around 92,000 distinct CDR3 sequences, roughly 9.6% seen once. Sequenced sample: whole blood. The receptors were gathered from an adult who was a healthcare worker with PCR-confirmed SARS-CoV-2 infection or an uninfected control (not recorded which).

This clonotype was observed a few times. The CDR3 region is CASTEGMNTEAFF. The CDR3 nucleotides read TGTGCCAGTACTGAGGGCATGAACACTGAAGCTTTCTTT. This chain joins TRBV2 and TRBJ1-1; D gene ambiguous. Per the germline V gene, CDR1 is SNHLY and CDR2 is FYNNEI. Trimming stripped 9 bases from V and 0 bases from J, with 11 bases between. The CDR3 is made up of 13 amino acids.

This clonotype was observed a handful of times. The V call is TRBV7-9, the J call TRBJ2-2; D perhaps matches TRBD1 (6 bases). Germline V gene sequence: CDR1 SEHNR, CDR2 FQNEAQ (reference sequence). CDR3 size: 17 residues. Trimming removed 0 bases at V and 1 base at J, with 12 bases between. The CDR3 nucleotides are TGTGCCAGCAGCTTAGCGCTCGCCAGGGGGAACACCGGGGAGCTGTTTTTT. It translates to CASSLALARGNTGELFF. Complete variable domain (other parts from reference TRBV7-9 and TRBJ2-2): DTGVSQNPRHKITKRGQNVTFRCDPISEHNRLYWYRQTLGQGPEFLTYFQNEAQLEKSRLLSDRFSAERPKGSFSTLEIQRTEQGDSAMYLCASSLALARGNTGELFFGEGSRLTVL.

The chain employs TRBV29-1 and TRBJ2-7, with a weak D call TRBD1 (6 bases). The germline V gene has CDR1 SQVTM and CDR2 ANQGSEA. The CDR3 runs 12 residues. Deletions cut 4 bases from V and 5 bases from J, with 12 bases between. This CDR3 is CSVVDRYDEQYF. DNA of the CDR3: TGCAGCGTTGTAGACAGGTACGACGAGCAGTACTTC.

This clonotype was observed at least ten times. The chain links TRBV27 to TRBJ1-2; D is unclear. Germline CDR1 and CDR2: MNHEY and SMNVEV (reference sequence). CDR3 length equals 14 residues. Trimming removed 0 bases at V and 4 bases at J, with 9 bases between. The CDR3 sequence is CASSLSHSTYGYTF. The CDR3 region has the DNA TGTGCCAGCAGTTTATCGCATAGTACCTATGGCTACACCTTC.

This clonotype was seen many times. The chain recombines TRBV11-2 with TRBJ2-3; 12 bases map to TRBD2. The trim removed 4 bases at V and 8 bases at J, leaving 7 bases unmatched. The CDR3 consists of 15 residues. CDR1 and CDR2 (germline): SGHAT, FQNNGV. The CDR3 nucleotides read TGTGCCAGCAGCTCGGGACTAGCGGGCTCCAGTACGCAGTATTTT. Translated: CASSSGLAGSSTQYF.

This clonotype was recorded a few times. The CDR3 coding sequence is TGTGCCAGTAGCCCCCGCGGGGGGAACGGAGAGACCCAGTACTTC. This encodes CASSPRGGNGETQYF. The chain couples TRBV19 to TRBJ2-5; 8 bases are shared with TRBD2. Germline CDR1 reads LNHDA; CDR2 reads SQIVND (reference sequence). J gave up 4 bases and V 6 bases, and 10 bases lay outside the gene matches. The CDR3 sequence is 15 residues long.

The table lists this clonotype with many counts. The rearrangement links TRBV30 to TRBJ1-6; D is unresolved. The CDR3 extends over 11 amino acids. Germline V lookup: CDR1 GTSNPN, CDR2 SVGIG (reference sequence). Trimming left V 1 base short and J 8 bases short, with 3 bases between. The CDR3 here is CAWSADSPLHF. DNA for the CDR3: TGTGCCTGGAGTGCCGATTCACCCCTCCACTTT.

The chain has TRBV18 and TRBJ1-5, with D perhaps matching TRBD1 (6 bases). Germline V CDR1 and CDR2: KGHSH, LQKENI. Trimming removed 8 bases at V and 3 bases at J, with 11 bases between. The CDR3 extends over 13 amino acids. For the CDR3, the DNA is TGTGCCAGCACAGGGCAGGCCAATCAGCCCCAGCATTTT. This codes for CASTGQANQPQHF.

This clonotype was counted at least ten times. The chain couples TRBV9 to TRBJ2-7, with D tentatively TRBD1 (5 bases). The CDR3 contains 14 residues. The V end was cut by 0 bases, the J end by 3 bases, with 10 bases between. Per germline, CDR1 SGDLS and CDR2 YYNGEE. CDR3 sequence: CASSVVSRDYEQYF. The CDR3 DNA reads TGTGCCAGCAGCGTAGTTAGCAGGGACTACGAGCAGTACTTC.

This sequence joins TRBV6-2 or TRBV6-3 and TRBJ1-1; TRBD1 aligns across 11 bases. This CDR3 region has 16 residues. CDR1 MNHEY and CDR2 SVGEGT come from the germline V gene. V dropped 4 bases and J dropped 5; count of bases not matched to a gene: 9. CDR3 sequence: CASSSPDRGLKTEAFF. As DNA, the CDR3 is TGTGCCAGCAGTTCCCCGGACAGGGGGCTAAAAACTGAAGCTTTCTTT.

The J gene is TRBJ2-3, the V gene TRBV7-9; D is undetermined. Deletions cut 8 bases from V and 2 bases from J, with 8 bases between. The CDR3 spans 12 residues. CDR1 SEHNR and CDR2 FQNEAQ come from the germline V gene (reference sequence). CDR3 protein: CASPENTDTQYF. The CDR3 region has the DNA TGTGCCAGCCCGGAAAACACAGATACGCAGTATTTT.

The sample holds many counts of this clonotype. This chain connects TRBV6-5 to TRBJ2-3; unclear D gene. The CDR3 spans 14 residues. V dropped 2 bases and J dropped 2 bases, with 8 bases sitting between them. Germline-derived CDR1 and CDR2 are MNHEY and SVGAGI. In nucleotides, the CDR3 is TGTGCCAGCAGTTACAAGCGACACACAGATACGCAGTATTTT. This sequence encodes CASSYKRHTDTQYF.

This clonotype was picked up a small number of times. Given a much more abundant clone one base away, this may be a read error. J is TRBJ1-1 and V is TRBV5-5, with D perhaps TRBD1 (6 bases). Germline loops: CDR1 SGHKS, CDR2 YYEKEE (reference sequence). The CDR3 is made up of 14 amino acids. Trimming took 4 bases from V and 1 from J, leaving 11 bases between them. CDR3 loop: CASSPRTANTEAFF. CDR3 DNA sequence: TGTGCCAGCAGCCCACGGACAGCGAACACTGAAGCTTTCTTT.

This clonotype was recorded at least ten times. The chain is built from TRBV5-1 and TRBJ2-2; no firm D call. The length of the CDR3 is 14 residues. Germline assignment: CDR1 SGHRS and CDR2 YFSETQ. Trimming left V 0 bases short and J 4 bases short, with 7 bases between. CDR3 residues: CASSLGLPTGELFF. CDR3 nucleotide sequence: TGCGCCAGCAGCTTGGGGTTACCCACCGGGGAGCTGTTTTTT.

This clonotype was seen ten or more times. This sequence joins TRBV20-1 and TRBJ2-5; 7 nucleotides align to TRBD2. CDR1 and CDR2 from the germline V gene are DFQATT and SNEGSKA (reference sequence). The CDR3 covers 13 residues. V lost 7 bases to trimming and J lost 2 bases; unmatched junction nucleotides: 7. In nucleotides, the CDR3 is TGCAGTGGAGGGTTGGGACTACAAGAGACCCAGTACTTC. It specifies CSGGLGLQETQYF.

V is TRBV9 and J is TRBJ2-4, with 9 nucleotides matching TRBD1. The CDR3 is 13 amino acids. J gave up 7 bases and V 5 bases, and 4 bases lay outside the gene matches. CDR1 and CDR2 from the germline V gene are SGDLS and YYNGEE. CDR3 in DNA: TGTGCCAGCAGTGAGGACAGGGGTAACATTCAGTACTTC. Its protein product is CASSEDRGNIQYF.

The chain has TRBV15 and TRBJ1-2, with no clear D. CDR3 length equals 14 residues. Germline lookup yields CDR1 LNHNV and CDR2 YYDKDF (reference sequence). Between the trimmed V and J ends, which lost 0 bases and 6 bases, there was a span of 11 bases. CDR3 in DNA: TGTGCCACCAGCAGAGATATGCAGGAGCATGGCTACACCTTC. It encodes CATSRDMQEHGYTF.

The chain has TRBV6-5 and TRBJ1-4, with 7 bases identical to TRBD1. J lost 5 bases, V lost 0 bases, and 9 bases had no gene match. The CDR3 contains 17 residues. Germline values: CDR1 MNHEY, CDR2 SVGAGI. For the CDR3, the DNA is TGTGCCAGCAGTTACTCGAACCAGGGGGGGAGGAATGAAAAACTGTTTTTT. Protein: CASSYSNQGGRNEKLFF.

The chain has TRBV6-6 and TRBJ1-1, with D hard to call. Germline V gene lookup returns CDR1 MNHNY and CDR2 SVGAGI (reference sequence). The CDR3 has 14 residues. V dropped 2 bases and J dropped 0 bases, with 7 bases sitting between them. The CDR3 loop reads CASSYTDMNTEAFF. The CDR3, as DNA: TGTGCCAGCAGTTACACAGATATGAACACTGAAGCTTTCTTT.

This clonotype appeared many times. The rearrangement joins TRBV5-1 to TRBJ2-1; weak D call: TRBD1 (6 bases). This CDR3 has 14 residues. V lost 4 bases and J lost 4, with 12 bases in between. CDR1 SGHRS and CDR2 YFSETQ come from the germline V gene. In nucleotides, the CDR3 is TGCGCCAGCAGCGCCCAGGGGCATTACAATGAGCAGTTCTTC. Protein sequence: CASSAQGHYNEQFF.

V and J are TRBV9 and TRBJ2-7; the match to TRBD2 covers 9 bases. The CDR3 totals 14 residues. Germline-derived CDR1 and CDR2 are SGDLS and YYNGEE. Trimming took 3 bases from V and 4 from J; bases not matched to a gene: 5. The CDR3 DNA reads TGTGCCAGCAGCGAGGCGGGAGGGCCGTACGAGCAGTACTTC. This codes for CASSEAGGPYEQYF.

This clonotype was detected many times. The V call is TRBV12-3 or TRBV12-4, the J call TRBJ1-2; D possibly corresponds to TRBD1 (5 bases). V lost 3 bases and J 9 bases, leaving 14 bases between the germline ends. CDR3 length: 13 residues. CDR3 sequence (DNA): TGTGCCAGCAGTTTCTTGACAGCAGTTCGCTACACCTTC. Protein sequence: CASSFLTAVRYTF.

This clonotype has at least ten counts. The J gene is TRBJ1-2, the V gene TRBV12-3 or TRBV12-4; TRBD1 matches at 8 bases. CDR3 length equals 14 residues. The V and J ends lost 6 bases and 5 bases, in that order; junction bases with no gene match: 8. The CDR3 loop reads CASRATGAGYGYTF. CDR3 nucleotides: TGTGCCAGCAGAGCGACAGGGGCCGGTTATGGCTACACCTTC.

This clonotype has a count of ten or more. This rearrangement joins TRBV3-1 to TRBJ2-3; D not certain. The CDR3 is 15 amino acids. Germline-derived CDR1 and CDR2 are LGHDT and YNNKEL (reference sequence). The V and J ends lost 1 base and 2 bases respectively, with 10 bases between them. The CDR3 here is CASSQASANTDTQYF. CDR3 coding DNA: TGTGCCAGCAGCCAAGCCTCAGCAAACACAGATACGCAGTATTTT.

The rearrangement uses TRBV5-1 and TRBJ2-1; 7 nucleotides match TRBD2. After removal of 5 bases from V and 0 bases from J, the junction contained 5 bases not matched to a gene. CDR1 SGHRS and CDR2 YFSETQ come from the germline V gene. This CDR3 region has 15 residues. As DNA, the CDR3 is TGCGCCAGCAGATTGCAGCGGGACTCCTACAATGAGCAGTTCTTC. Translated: CASRLQRDSYNEQFF.

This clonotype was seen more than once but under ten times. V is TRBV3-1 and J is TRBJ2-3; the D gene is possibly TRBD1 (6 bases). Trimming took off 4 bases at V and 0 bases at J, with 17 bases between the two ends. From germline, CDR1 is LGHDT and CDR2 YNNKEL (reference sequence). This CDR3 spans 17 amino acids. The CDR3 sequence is CASSRLGQPASTDTQYF. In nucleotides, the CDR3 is TGTGCCAGCAGCCGTCTCGGACAGCCAGCAAGCACAGATACGCAGTATTTT.

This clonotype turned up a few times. The CDR3 coding sequence is TGTGCCAGCTCCATCTCGGGAGGGCTCGGCTACACCTTC. Residues: CASSISGGLGYTF. This chain connects TRBV18 to TRBJ1-2; D is undetermined. V lost 6 bases and J 8 bases, leaving 16 bases between the germline ends. The CDR3 extends over 13 amino acids. The germline gives CDR1 KGHSH, CDR2 LQKENI. Based on the CDR3 plus reference TRBV18 and TRBJ1-2, the full variable domain is NAGVMQNPRHLVRRRGQEARLRCSPMKGHSHVYWYRQLPEEGLKFMVYLQKENIIDESGMPKERFSAEFPKEGPSILRIQQVVRGDSAAYFCASSISGGLGYTFGSGTRLTVV.

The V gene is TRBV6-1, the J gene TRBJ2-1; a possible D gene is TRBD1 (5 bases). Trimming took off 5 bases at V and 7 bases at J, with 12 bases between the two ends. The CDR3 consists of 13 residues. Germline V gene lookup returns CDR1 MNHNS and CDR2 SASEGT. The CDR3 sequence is CASSWGSLNEQFF. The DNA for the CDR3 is TGTGCCAGCAGTTGGGGCTCTTTGAATGAGCAGTTCTTC.

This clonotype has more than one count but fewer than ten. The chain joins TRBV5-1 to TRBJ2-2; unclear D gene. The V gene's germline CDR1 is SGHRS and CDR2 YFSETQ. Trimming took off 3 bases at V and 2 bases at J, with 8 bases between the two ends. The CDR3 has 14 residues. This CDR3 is CASSSDPNTGELFF. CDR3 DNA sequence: TGCGCCAGCAGCTCCGACCCTAACACCGGGGAGCTGTTTTTT.

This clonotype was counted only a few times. CDR3 coding DNA: TGCAGCGTTAGCCCGACTAGCACAGATACGCAGTATTTT. It codes for CSVSPTSTDTQYF. The chain uses TRBV29-1 and TRBJ2-3; D ambiguous. CDR1 is SQVTM and CDR2 is ANQGSEA in the germline V gene. The CDR3 is 13 residues long. Trimming stripped 5 bases from V and 0 bases from J, with 9 bases between.